This record concerns one T cell receptor (beta chain) sequence. Its antigen is not identified. Measured with immunoSEQ multiplex PCR; TCRdb has only the in-frame clones, and not every one. Found here are roughly 180,000 clones, around 87% of them singletons; the top ten hold about 3%. This sample stems from a study of T cell responses to AZD1222 COVID-19 vaccine. General observations from the study: The span of vaccine-associated CD4 TCRs extended across spike, with dominance at 160-218 and 743-854.

The length of the CDR3 is 16 residues. Looked up from germline, CDR1 is MGHRA and CDR2 is YSYEKL. Losses at the gene ends were 0 bases for V and 4 bases for J; bases not matched to a gene: 4. The TCR originated in an adult in good health. This chain connects TRBV4-1 to TRBJ1-5; 9 nucleotides line up with TRBD1. This specimen consisted of peripheral blood, obtained on day 0 of MenACWY control vaccination. The CDR3: CASSQEGQGINQPQHF. CDR3 DNA sequence: TGCGCCAGCAGCCAAGAGGGACAGGGAATAAATCAGCCCCAGCATTTT.